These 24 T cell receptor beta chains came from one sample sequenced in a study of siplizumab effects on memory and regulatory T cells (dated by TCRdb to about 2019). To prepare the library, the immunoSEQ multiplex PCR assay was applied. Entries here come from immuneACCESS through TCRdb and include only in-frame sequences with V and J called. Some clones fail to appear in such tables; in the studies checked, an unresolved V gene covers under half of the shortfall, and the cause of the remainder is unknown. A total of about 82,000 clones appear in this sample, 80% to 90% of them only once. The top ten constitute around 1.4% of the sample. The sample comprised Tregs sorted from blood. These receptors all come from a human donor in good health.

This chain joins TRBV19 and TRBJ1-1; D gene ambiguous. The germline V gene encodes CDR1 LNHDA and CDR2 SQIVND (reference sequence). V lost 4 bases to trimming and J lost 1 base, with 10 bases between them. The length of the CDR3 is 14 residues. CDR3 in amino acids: CASSTVSGNTEAFF. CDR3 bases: TGTGCCAGTAGTACCGTTTCTGGGAACACTGAAGCTTTCTTT. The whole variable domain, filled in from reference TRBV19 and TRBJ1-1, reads DGGITQSPKYLFRKEGQNVTLSCEQNLNHDAMYWYRQDPGQGLRLIYYSQIVNDFQKGDIAEGYSVSREKKESFPLTVTSAQKNPTAFYLCASSTVSGNTEAFFGQGTRLTVV.

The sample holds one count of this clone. CDR3 coding DNA: TGTGCCAGCAGCTTTGGGACAGGGCCGAGCTCCTATAATTCACCCCTCCACTTT. Translating it yields CASSFGTGPSSYNSPLHF. The chain recombines TRBV7-3 with TRBJ1-6, with 9 positions matching TRBD1. Trimming took 3 bases from V and 0 from J; bases not matched to a gene: 6. Germline V gene data show CDR1 as SGHTA and CDR2 as FQGTGA. The CDR3 is made up of 18 amino acids.

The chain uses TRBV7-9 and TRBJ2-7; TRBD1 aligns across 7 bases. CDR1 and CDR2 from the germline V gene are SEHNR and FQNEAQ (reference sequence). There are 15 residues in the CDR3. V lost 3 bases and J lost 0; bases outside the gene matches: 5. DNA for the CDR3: TGTGCCAGCAGCTTTACTCGGGACAGCTCCTACGAGCAGTACTTC. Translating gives CASSFTRDSSYEQYF.

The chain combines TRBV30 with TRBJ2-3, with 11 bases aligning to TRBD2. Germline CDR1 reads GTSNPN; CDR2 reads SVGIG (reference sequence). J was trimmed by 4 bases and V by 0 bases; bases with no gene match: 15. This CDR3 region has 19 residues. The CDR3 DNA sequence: TGTGCCTGGAGTGTAGGAGTGATAGCGGGGGGGGATGGGGCAGATACGCAGTATTTT. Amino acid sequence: CAWSVGVIAGGDGADTQYF.

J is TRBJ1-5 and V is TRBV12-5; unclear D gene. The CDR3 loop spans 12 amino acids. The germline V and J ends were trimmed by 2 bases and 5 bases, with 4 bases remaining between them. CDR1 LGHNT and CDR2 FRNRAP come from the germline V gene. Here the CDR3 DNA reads TGTGCTAGTGGTTTGAGGTATCAGCCCCAGCATTTT. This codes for CASGLRYQPQHF.

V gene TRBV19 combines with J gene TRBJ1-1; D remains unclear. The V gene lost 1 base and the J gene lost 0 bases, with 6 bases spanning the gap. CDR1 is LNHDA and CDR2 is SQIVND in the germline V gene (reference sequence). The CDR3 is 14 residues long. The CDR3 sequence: CASSIVGMNTEAFF. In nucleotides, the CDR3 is TGTGCCAGTAGTATAGTAGGAATGAACACTGAAGCTTTCTTT.

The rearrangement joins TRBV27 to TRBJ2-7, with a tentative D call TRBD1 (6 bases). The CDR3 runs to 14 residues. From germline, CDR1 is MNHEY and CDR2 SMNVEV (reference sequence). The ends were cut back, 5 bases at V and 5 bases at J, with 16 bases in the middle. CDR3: CASSRQGFVHEQYF. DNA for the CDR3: TGTGCCAGCAGTCGGCAGGGGTTTGTCCACGAGCAGTACTTC.

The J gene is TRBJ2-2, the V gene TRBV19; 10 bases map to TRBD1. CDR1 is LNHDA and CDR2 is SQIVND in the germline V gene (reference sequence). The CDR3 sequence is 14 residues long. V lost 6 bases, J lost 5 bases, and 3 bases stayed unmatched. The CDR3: CASSRQGATGELFF. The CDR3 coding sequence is TGTGCCAGTAGCAGACAGGGGGCGACCGGGGAGCTGTTTTTT.

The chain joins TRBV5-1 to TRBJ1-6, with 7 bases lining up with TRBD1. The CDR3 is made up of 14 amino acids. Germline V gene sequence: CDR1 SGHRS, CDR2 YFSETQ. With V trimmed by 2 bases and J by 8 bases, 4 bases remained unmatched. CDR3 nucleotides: TGCGCCAGCAGCTTACAGGGGCTGGATTCACCCCTCCACTTT. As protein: CASSLQGLDSPLHF.

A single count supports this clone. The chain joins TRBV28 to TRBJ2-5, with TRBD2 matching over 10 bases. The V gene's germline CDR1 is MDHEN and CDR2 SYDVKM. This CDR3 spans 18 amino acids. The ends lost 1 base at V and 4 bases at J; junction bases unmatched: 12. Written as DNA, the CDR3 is TGTGCCAGCAGTTTATTCCGGGCTAGCGGGGGCCGGGGAGAGACCCAGTACTTC. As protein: CASSLFRASGGRGETQYF.

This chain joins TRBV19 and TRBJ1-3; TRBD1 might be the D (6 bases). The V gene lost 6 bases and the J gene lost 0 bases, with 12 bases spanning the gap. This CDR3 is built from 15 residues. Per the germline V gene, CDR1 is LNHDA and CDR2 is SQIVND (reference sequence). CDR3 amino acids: CASSRQGSSGNTIYF. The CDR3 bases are TGTGCCAGTAGCCGGCAGGGGAGCTCTGGAAACACCATATATTTT.

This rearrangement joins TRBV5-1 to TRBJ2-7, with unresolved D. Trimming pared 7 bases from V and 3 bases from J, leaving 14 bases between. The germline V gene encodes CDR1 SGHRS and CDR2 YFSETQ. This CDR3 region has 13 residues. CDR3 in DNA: TGCGCCAGCTCCCGACTGCCGGGCTACGAGCAGTACTTC. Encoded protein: CASSRLPGYEQYF. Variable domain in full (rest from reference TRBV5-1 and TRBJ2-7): KAGVTQTPRYLIKTRGQQVTLSCSPISGHRSVSWYQQTPGQGLQFLFEYFSETQRNKGNFPGRFSGRQFSNSRSEMNVSTLELGDSALYLCASSRLPGYEQYFGPGTRLTVT.

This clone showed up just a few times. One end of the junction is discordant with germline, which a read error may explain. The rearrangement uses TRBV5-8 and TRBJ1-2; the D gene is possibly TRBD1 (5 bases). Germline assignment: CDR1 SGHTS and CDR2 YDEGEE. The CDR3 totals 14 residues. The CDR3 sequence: CASSRGTGRGGAPF. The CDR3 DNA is TGTGCCAGCAGTCGAGGGACCGGTCGGGGAGGAGCCCCCTTC.

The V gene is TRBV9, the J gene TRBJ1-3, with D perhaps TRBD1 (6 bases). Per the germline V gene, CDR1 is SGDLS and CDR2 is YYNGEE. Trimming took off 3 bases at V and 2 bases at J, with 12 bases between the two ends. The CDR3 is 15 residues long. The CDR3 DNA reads TGTGCCAGCAGCGCGATGGACAGAGCTGGAAACACCATATATTTT. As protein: CASSAMDRAGNTIYF.

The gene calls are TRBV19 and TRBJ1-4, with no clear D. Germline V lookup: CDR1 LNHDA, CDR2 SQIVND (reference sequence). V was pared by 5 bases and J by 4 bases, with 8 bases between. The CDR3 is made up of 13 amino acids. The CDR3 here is CASSWALNEKLFF. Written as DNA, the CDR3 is TGTGCCAGTAGTTGGGCACTTAATGAAAAACTGTTTTTT.

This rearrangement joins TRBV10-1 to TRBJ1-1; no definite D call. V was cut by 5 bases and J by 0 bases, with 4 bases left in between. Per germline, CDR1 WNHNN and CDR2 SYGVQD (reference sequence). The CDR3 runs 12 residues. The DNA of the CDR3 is TGCGCCAGCAGTACAATGAACACTGAAGCTTTCTTT. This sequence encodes CASSTMNTEAFF.

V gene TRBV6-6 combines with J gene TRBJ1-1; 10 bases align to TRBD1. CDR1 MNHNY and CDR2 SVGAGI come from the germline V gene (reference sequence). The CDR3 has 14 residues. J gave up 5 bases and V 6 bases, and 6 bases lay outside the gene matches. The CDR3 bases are TGTGCCAGCAGCTTCCGGGGACAGGGGACTGAAGCTTTCTTT. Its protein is CASSFRGQGTEAFF.

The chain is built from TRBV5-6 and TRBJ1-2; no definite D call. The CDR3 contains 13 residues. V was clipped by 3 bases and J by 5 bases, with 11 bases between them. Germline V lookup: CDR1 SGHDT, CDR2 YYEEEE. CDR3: CASSSRTIYGYTF. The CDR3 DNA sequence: TGTGCCAGCAGCTCGCGAACAATATATGGCTACACCTTC.

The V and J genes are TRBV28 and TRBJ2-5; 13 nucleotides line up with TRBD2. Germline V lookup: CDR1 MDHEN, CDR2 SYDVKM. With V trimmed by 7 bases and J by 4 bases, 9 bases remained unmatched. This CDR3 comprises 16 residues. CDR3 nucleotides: TGTGCCAGCACGGGGTCGGGACTAGCGGGGATAGAGACCCAGTACTTC. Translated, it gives CASTGSGLAGIETQYF.

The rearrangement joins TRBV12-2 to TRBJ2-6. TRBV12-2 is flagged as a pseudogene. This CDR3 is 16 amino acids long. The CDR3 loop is CASRPQIGPGANVLTF. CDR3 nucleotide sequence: TGTGCAAGTCGCCCCCAGATAGGACCGGGGGCCAACGTCCTGACTTTC.

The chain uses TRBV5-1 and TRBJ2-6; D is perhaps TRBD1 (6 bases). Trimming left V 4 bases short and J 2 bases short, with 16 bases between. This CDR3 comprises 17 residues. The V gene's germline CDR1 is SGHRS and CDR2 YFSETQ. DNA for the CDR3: TGCGCCAGCAGCCCACAGGGCGGAAGCGCTGGGGCCAACGTCCTGACTTTC. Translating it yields CASSPQGGSAGANVLTF.

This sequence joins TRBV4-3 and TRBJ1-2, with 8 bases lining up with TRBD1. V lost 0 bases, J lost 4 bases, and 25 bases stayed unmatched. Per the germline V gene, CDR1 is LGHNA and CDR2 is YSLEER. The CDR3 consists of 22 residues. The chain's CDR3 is CASSQEGPGGGLKRISPYGYTF. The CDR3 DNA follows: TGCGCCAGCAGCCAAGAAGGCCCAGGGGGCGGCCTGAAAAGGATTTCACCCTATGGCTACACCTTC.

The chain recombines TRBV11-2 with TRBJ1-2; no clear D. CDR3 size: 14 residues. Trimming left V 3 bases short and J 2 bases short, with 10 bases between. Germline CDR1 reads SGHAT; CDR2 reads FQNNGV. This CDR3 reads CASSLAGFNYGYTF. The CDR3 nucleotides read TGTGCCAGCAGCTTGGCAGGTTTCAACTATGGCTACACCTTC.

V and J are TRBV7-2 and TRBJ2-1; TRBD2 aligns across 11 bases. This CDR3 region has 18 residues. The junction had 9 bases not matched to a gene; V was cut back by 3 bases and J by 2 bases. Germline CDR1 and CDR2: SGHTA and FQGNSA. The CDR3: CASSLRGVAGGPYNEQFF. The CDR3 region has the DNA TGTGCCAGCAGCTTGAGAGGGGTAGCGGGGGGGCCCTACAATGAGCAGTTCTTC.